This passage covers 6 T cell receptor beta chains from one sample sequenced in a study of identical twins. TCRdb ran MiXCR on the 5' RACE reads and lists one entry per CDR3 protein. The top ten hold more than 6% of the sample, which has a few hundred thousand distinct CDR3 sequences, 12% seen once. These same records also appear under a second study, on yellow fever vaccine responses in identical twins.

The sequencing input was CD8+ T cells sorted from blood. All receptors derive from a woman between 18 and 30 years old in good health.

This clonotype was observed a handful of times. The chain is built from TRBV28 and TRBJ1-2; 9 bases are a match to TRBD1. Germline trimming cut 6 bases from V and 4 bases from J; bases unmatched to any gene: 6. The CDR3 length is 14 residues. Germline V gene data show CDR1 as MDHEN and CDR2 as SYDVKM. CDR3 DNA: TGTGCCAGCAGCCGGGACAGGGACGGCTATGGCTACACCTTC. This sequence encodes CASSRDRDGYGYTF.

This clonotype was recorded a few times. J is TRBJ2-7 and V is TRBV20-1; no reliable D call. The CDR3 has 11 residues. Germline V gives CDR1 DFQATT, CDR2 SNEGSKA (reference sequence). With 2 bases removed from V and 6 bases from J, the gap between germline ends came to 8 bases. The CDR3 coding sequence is TGCAGTGCTAGATATGGGTTCGAGCAGTACTTC. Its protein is CSARYGFEQYF.

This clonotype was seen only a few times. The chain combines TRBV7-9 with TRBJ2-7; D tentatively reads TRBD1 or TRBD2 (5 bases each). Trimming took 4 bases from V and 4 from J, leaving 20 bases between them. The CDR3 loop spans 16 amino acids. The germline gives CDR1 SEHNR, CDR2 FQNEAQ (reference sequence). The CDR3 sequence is CASSSYPGDAMYEQYV. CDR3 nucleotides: TGTGCCAGCAGCTCCTACCCTGGGGACGCCATGTACGAGCAGTACGTC.

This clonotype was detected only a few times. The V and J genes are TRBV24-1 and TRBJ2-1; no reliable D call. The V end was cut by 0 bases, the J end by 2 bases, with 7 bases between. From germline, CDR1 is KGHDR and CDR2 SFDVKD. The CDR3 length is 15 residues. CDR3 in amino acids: CATSDLRGTYNEQFF. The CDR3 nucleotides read TGTGCCACCAGTGATTTGAGAGGTACCTACAATGAGCAGTTCTTC.

CDR3 sequence (DNA): TGTGCCAGCAGTTGGGCGGGGAGCTCCTACGAGCAGTACTTC. Its translation is CASSWAGSSYEQYF. The J gene is TRBJ2-7, the V gene TRBV12-3 or TRBV12-4; a possible D gene is TRBD2 (6 bases). V lost 4 bases to trimming and J lost 0 bases, with 10 bases between them. CDR3 length: 14 amino acids.

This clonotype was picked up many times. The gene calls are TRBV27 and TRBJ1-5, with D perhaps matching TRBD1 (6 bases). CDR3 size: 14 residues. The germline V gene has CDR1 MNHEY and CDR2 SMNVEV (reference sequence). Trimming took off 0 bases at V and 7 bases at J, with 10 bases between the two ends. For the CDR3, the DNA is TGTGCCAGCAGTTTATCGAGGGGGGGCCAGCCCCAGCATTTT. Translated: CASSLSRGGQPQHF.